The 9 T cell receptor beta chains below come from one sample, sequenced in a study of OX40 agonist ivuxolimab in advanced cancers. The data were produced by immunoSEQ multiplex PCR, yet TCRdb's version contains in-frame clones alone and is incomplete. The sample records some 51,000 clones, around 82% being singletons. Here the sequenced sample was CD4+ or CD8+ T cells sorted from blood, taken in a trial of the OX40 agonist ivuxolimab. The receptors come from an adult with an advanced solid tumor such as melanoma, head and neck, liver or kidney cancer.

J is TRBJ2-4 and V is TRBV28; TRBD1 aligns across 8 bases. The CDR3 covers 18 residues. Germline CDR1 is MDHEN and CDR2 is SYDVKM. J lost 1 base, V lost 10 bases, and 18 bases had no gene match. CDR3 in DNA: TGTGCCACCTTACCACGTCTCTCAGGGGGCGCGGCCAAAAACATTCAGTACTTC. The encoded protein is CATLPRLSGGAAKNIQYF.

This clone appeared once. The V call is TRBV19, the J call TRBJ2-5, with 14 bases aligning to TRBD2. Germline trimming cut 6 bases from V and 4 bases from J; bases unmatched to any gene: 7. The CDR3 runs 16 residues. CDR1 LNHDA and CDR2 SQIVND come from the germline V gene (reference sequence). The CDR3 DNA reads as TGTGCCAGTAGCCAACGGGGGACTAGCGGGAGAGAGACCCAGTACTTC. Translated: CASSQRGTSGRETQYF.

The chain uses TRBV10-1 and TRBJ2-1; 9 bases fit TRBD1. The length of the CDR3 is 16 residues. Trimming removed 3 bases from V and 7 bases from J; junction bases left unmatched: 10. Germline assignment: CDR1 WNHNN and CDR2 SYGVQD (reference sequence). As DNA, the CDR3 is TGCGCCAGCAGTGAAGGGACAGGGATAGGCCTAAATGAGCAGTTCTTC. Translating it yields CASSEGTGIGLNEQFF.

This clone was seen a few times. This chain links TRBV6-1 with TRBJ1-2, with D uncertain. There are 10 residues in the CDR3. Germline CDR1 is MNHNS and CDR2 is SASEGT. V was cut by 6 bases and J by 8 bases, with 7 bases left in between. The chain's CDR3 is CASRQTGYTF. The CDR3 DNA is TGTGCCAGCAGACAAACGGGCTACACCTTC.

V gene TRBV18 combines with J gene TRBJ2-3; 10 nucleotides align to TRBD2. V gave up 6 bases and J gave up 2 bases; unmatched junction bases: 5. CDR3 length: 15 amino acids. Per the germline V gene, CDR1 is KGHSH and CDR2 is LQKENI. The CDR3 region has the DNA TGTGCCAGCTCCCGCACTAGCGGGGTCACAGATACGCAGTATTTT. Residues: CASSRTSGVTDTQYF.

This clone appeared a single time. The chain joins TRBV19 to TRBJ2-3; 8 positions agree with TRBD1. CDR1 and CDR2 from the germline V gene are LNHDA and SQIVND (reference sequence). V shed 4 bases, J shed 3 bases, and the junction held 6 bases outside the gene matches. The CDR3 loop spans 15 amino acids. The CDR3 nucleotides are TGTGCCAGTAGTAGTCGACAGGGGCGGACAGATACGCAGTATTTT. It translates to CASSSRQGRTDTQYF.

The chain couples TRBV28 to TRBJ2-5; 10 bases line up with TRBD1. V trimming: 7 bases; J trimming: 5 bases; junction bases outside the gene matches: 13. CDR1 is MDHEN, CDR2 SYDVKM, per germline. The CDR3 loop spans 16 amino acids. CDR3 DNA sequence: TGTGCCAGCAAACTGCACCTGGGACAGGGGCGGGAGACCCAGTACTTC. It encodes CASKLHLGQGRETQYF.

The CDR3 loop reads CASSLFTREGTQYF. CDR3 in DNA: TGTGCCAGCAGCTTGTTTACGCGGGAGGGTACGCAGTATTTT. This chain links TRBV5-6 with TRBJ2-3; 9 bases map to TRBD2. The CDR3 is made up of 14 amino acids. CDR1 is SGHDT and CDR2 is YYEEEE in the germline V gene. V lost 1 base and J lost 8; bases outside the gene matches: 5.

The V gene is TRBV10-1, the J gene TRBJ2-2, with 8 bases aligning to TRBD1. The V gene end was trimmed by 10 bases and the J gene end by 3 bases; junction bases not matched to a gene: 7. The germline gives CDR1 WNHNN, CDR2 SYGVQD (reference sequence). This CDR3 has 14 residues. CDR3 nucleotides: TGCGCCACCCCGGACAGGGATGACACCGGGGAGCTGTTTTTT. This sequence encodes CATPDRDDTGELFF.